One sample yielded the 5 T cell receptor beta chains listed below, sequenced in a study of CD8+CD57+ T cells in acquired aplastic anemia. Genomic DNA, serving as template, underwent TCR beta VDJ and CDR3 profiling. Each CDR3 protein gets one entry after TCRdb re-called the reads with MiXCR. The sample carries around 430,000 distinct CDR3 sequences, approximately 33% recorded once. In patients chosen for sequencing, flow cytometry had shown CD8+CD57+ cell expansion. Material for sequencing was sorted CD4+, CD8+, or CD8+CD57+ T cells (not recorded which) from PBMCs. The receptors stem from a human donor with aplastic anemia.

CDR3: CASSYSGGGGEKLFF. CDR3 coding DNA: TGTGCCAGCAGTTACTCCGGGGGCGGGGGTGAAAAACTGTTTTTT. The chain has TRBV6-5 and TRBJ1-4; tentative D call: TRBD1 (6 bases). Germline assignment: CDR1 MNHEY and CDR2 SVGAGI. The CDR3 has 15 residues. V lost 0 bases, J lost 7 bases, and 12 bases lay in between.

This clonotype was counted at least ten times. This chain connects TRBV19 to TRBJ1-2; 9 positions agree with TRBD1. V trimming: 5 bases; J trimming: 7 bases; junction bases outside the gene matches: 8. The CDR3 extends over 14 amino acids. Germline V gene data show CDR1 as LNHDA and CDR2 as SQIVND (reference sequence). CDR3 loop: CASSRFGQGLGYTF. The CDR3 DNA reads TGTGCCAGTAGTCGTTTCGGACAGGGGCTTGGCTACACCTTC.

The chain carries TRBV20-1 and TRBJ1-5, with 8 nucleotides matching TRBD1. This CDR3 is built from 16 residues. Germline assignment: CDR1 DFQATT and CDR2 SNEGSKA (reference sequence). The V and J ends lost 0 bases and 1 base, in that order; junction bases with no gene match: 5. The CDR3 protein is CSARDNRQGSNQPQHF. The CDR3 DNA follows: TGCAGTGCTAGAGATAACCGACAGGGGAGCAATCAGCCCCAGCATTTT.

This clonotype was counted at least ten times. V and J are TRBV19 and TRBJ2-2, with 11 bases matching TRBD1. The germline V gene encodes CDR1 LNHDA and CDR2 SQIVND (reference sequence). CDR3 length equals 15 residues. V lost 5 bases to trimming and J lost 6 bases; unmatched junction nucleotides: 5. The CDR3 here is CASSGQGAGPGELFF. The CDR3 bases are TGTGCCAGTAGTGGACAGGGGGCAGGTCCCGGGGAGCTGTTTTTT.

This clonotype came up many times. The genes are TRBV6-5 and TRBJ1-2; no definite D call. This CDR3 spans 13 amino acids. V was shortened by 2 bases and J by 6 bases, with 10 bases between the two germline ends. The germline V gene encodes CDR1 MNHEY and CDR2 SVGAGI. This chain's CDR3 is CASSYEATDGYTF. Written as DNA, the CDR3 is TGTGCCAGCAGTTACGAGGCGACGGATGGCTACACCTTC.